This TCR beta chain was recorded in a study of regulatory T cells in long-lasting Graves disease. Findings of the study overall: Persistent cases of Graves' showed reduced TCR diversity relative to newly diagnosed patients.

In building TCR beta libraries, iRepertoire HTBI primers were used together with Arm-PCR of CDR3 regions. TCRdb re-analysed the multiplex PCR reads in MiXCR, keeping a single row per CDR3 protein. Among about 320,000 distinct CDR3 sequences listed, 15% to 20% were seen once. Germline trimming cut 5 bases from V and 5 bases from J; bases unmatched to any gene: 5. CDR1 and CDR2 (germline): PRHDT, FYEKMQ (reference sequence). The CDR3 covers 15 residues. This clonotype was recorded many times. The antigen remains unidentified. The time point here: newly diagnosed GD, antithyroid drugs for less than 3 months. PBMC RNA was the source of the TCR library.

This chain joins TRBV13 and TRBJ2-1; 11 bases are shared with TRBD2. This clonotype was sampled from a female donor with Graves disease. The sample was peripheral blood mononuclear cells (PBMCs), taken at new diagnosis, from a patient treated with antithyroid drugs. CDR3 residues: CASSEGTSGDNEQFF. In DNA, the CDR3 is TGTGCCAGCAGCGAAGGGACTAGCGGAGACAATGAGCAGTTCTTC.